Below, 14 T cell receptor beta chains from the same sample are listed, as sequenced in a study of shared clonotypes between healthy human individuals. Measured with immunoSEQ multiplex PCR; TCRdb has only the in-frame clones, and not every one. The table shows about 480,000 clones, with 79% occurring only once. Sequenced input: PBMCs. These receptors originate from a woman between 40 and 50 years old in good health. Some clones in this sample may be carry-over from other donors' samples.

This clone is a singleton in its sample. The chain links TRBV30 to TRBJ2-5; D might be TRBD1 (6 bases). This CDR3 is 13 amino acids long. The V gene lost 2 bases and the J gene lost 3 bases, with 10 bases spanning the gap. Germline CDR1 reads GTSNPN; CDR2 reads SVGIG (reference sequence). The CDR3 DNA sequence: TGTGCCTGGAGTAGAAAGGGGGAAGAGACCCAGTACTTC. It encodes CAWSRKGEETQYF.

V gene TRBV7-6 combines with J gene TRBJ2-1, with 7 bases fitting TRBD2. V gave up 4 bases and J gave up 9 bases; unmatched junction bases: 6. The germline gives CDR1 SGHVS, CDR2 FNYEAQ. This CDR3 is 13 amino acids long. The CDR3 is CASSSSSGFEQFF. The CDR3 bases are TGTGCCAGCAGCTCGAGTAGCGGGTTTGAGCAGTTCTTC.

In this sample, this clone turned up once. The chain links TRBV29-1 to TRBJ1-2; D is perhaps TRBD1 (5 bases). The CDR3 sequence is 13 residues long. Looked up from germline, CDR1 is SQVTM and CDR2 is ANQGSEA. Trimming stripped 6 bases from V and 5 bases from J, with 16 bases between. CDR3 in amino acids: CSVGTSGGYGYTF. The CDR3 DNA reads TGCAGCGTAGGGACCTCCGGTGGGTATGGCTACACCTTC.

This chain connects TRBV10-3 to TRBJ2-7; the match to TRBD2 covers 9 bases. The V segment lost 4 bases and the J segment 1 base; nucleotides outside the gene matches: 5. Germline CDR1 is ENHRY and CDR2 is SYGVKD. The CDR3 totals 15 residues. Here the CDR3 reads CAISGGLAKSYEQYF. DNA of the CDR3: TGTGCCATCAGTGGCGGACTAGCGAAATCCTACGAGCAGTACTTC.

The V and J genes are TRBV7-9 and TRBJ2-4, with D unclear. V shed 5 bases and J shed 1 base, with 9 bases lying between them. Germline CDR1 reads SEHNR; CDR2 reads FQNEAQ (reference sequence). The CDR3 totals 14 residues. The CDR3 DNA is TGTGCCAGCAGCCAAGAGGAGGCCAAAAACATTCAGTACTTC. Amino acids: CASSQEEAKNIQYF.

The J gene is TRBJ2-1, the V gene TRBV4-2; tentatively, D is TRBD2 (5 bases). The length of the CDR3 is 16 residues. V dropped 0 bases and J dropped 0 bases, with 9 bases sitting between them. Germline V gives CDR1 LGHNA, CDR2 YNFKEQ. This CDR3 reads CASSQDRRGSYNEQFF. CDR3 nucleotides: TGTGCCAGCAGCCAAGATCGTCGGGGCTCCTACAATGAGCAGTTCTTC.

CDR3 coding DNA: TGTGCCAGCAGCCAAGATGGGGACAGGGCCTACTATGGCTACACCTTC. Translated, it gives CASSQDGDRAYYGYTF. The chain couples TRBV4-2 to TRBJ1-2; 9 nucleotides match TRBD1. Germline V gene lookup returns CDR1 LGHNA and CDR2 YNFKEQ. The CDR3 spans 16 residues. V gave up 0 bases and J gave up 3 bases; unmatched junction bases: 5.

The rearrangement joins TRBV7-2 to TRBJ2-7, with 11 bases aligning to TRBD2. The V gene end was trimmed by 4 bases and the J gene end by 1 base; junction bases not matched to a gene: 3. The CDR3 is 15 residues long. Germline V gene sequence: CDR1 SGHTA, CDR2 FQGNSA. The CDR3 coding sequence is TGTGCCAGCAGCTACGGGACTAGCGGATCCTACGAGCAGTACTTC. Translated: CASSYGTSGSYEQYF. Full variable domain (rest looked up from reference TRBV7-2 and TRBJ2-7): GAGVSQSPSNKVTEKGKDVELRCDPISGHTALYWYRQSLGQGLEFLIYFQGNSAPDKSGLPSDRFSAERTGGSVSTLTIQRTQQEDSAVYLCASSYGTSGSYEQYFGPGTRLTVT.

Only a few counts were recorded for this clone. The chain's CDR3 is CASSSVGREETQYF. The CDR3 DNA sequence: TGTGCCAGCAGCTCGGTTGGGAGGGAGGAGACCCAGTACTTC. This chain connects TRBV5-4 to TRBJ2-5; 7 nucleotides agree with TRBD2. The length of the CDR3 is 14 residues. The germline CDR1 and CDR2 sequences are SGHNT and YYREEE (reference sequence). V dropped 3 bases and J dropped 5; count of bases not matched to a gene: 7. The variable domain in full, with the rest retrieved from reference TRBV5-4 and TRBJ2-5, is ETGVTQSPTHLIKTRGQQVTLRCSSQSGHNTVSWYQQALGQGPQFIFQYYREEENGRGNFPPRFSGLQFPNYSSELNVNALELDDSALYLCASSSVGREETQYFGPGTRLLVL.

The rearrangement joins TRBV5-4 to TRBJ1-1, with TRBD1 matching over 8 bases. Looked up from germline, CDR1 is SGHNT and CDR2 is YYREEE (reference sequence). The J segment lost 1 base and the V segment lost 2 bases, leaving 4 bases of the junction unmatched. The CDR3 loop spans 15 amino acids. In nucleotides, the CDR3 is TGTGCCAGCAGCTTCTGGGGGACAGGGAACACTGAAGCTTTCTTT. Translating it yields CASSFWGTGNTEAFF.

The chain combines TRBV27 with TRBJ1-4; 9 bases fit TRBD1. Trimming took 7 bases from V and 1 from J; bases not matched to a gene: 13. This CDR3 has 18 amino acids. Germline assignment: CDR1 MNHEY and CDR2 SMNVEV (reference sequence). The CDR3 loop reads CASTPRGQGFGTNEKLFF. The CDR3 DNA is TGTGCCAGCACCCCGAGAGGACAGGGGTTTGGAACTAATGAAAAACTGTTTTTT.

The chain couples TRBV9 to TRBJ1-1; 7 nucleotides agree with TRBD1. V was pared by 2 bases and J by 4 bases, with 5 bases of the junction left unmatched. CDR1 is SGDLS, CDR2 YYNGEE, per germline. CDR3 length: 14 amino acids. As DNA, the CDR3 is TGTGCCAGCAGCGTTACAGGGGTGGGCACTGAAGCTTTCTTT. The encoded protein is CASSVTGVGTEAFF.

The V and J genes are TRBV5-1 and TRBJ2-5; TRBD2 aligns across 8 bases. Losses at the gene ends were 0 bases for V and 5 bases for J; bases not matched to a gene: 9. CDR1 and CDR2 from the germline V gene are SGHRS and YFSETQ. This CDR3 has 16 residues. The CDR3 region has the DNA TGCGCCAGCAGCTTGGCAGTAGCGGGAATCGGGGAGACCCAGTACTTC. Translation gives CASSLAVAGIGETQYF.

The CDR3: CASSGWGQGAIDTQYF. The CDR3 DNA sequence: TGTGCCAGCAGCGGATGGGGACAGGGGGCGATAGATACGCAGTATTTT. The J gene is TRBJ2-3, the V gene TRBV7-9, with 12 bases matching TRBD1. The CDR3 length is 16 residues. Germline CDR1 SEHNR, CDR2 FQNEAQ (reference sequence). V lost 5 bases to trimming and J lost 5 bases; unmatched junction nucleotides: 8.